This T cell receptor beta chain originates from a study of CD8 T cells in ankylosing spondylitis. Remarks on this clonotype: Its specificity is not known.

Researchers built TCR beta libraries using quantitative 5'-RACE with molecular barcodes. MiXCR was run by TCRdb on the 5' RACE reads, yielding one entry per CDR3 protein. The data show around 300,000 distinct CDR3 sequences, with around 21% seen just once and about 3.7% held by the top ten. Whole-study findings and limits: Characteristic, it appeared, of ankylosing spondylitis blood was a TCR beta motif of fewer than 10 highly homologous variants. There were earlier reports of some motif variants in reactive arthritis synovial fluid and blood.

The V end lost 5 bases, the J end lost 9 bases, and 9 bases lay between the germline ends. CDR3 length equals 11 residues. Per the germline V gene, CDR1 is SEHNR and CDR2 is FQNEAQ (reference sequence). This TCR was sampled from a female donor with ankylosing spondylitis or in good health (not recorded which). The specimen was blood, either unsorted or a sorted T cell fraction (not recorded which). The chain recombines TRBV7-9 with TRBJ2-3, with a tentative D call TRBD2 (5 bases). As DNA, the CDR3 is TGTGCCAGCAGCGTTCCGGGGACGCAGTATTTT. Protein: CASSVPGTQYF.